This is a list of T cell receptor beta chains from one sample in a study of patients with pleural tuberculosis. TCRdb re-called the reads with MiXCR, one entry per CDR3 protein. The table lists about 29,000 distinct CDR3 sequences, 18% of them singletons. Specimen: peripheral blood. The receptors come from a human donor with pleural tuberculosis. Each CDR3 is given with its conserved first and last residue. Fields, in order: J gene, clone size, V gene, D gene, CDR3 DNA, CDR3 protein. The D gene is left open where the match is weak. Size tells how often a clone was seen (once, few, many) or the class of an expanded clone, and some rows leave it out.

j_call: TRBJ2-7
clone_size: many
v_call: TRBV4-1
d_call: -
cdr3_nt: TGCGCCAGCAGCCAAGCCGTAGGGGTGGTCGAGCAGTACTTC
cdr3_aa: CASSQAVGVVEQYF

j_call: TRBJ2-1
clone_size: many
v_call: TRBV12-5
d_call: TRBD2
cdr3_nt: TGTGCTAGTGGTTTGGCACTAGCGGGAGTTAGCAATGAGCAGTTCTTC
cdr3_aa: CASGLALAGVSNEQFF

j_call: TRBJ1-1
clone_size: many
v_call: TRBV30
d_call: -
cdr3_nt: TGTGCCTGGATCCCGAGGGGACGGATGAACACTGAAGCTTTCTTT
cdr3_aa: CAWIPRGRMNTEAFF

j_call: TRBJ2-5
clone_size: many
v_call: TRBV12-3/TRBV12-4
d_call: TRBD2
cdr3_nt: TGTGCCAGCAGTTACAGCAGACTAGCGGGGGGCGGGAAGACCCAGTACTTC
cdr3_aa: CASSYSRLAGGGKTQYF

j_call: TRBJ1-2
clone_size: many
v_call: TRBV24-1
d_call: TRBD1
cdr3_nt: TGTGCCACCAGTAACAGGGGTGGTGGCTACACCTTC
cdr3_aa: CATSNRGGGYTF

j_call: TRBJ2-3
clone_size: medium-sized
v_call: TRBV6-2/TRBV6-3
d_call: -
cdr3_nt: TGTGCCAGCAGTTACTCGAACTGGAACACAGATACGCAGTATTTT
cdr3_aa: CASSYSNWNTDTQYF

j_call: TRBJ2-6
clone_size: many
v_call: TRBV4-2
d_call: -
cdr3_nt: TGTGCCAGCAGCCAAGATACGGGCTCTGGGGCCAACGTCCTGACTTTC
cdr3_aa: CASSQDTGSGANVLTF

j_call: TRBJ1-5
clone_size: many
v_call: TRBV4-1
d_call: -
cdr3_nt: TGCGCCAGCAGCCAAGACAGGGCTCAGCCCCAGCATTTT
cdr3_aa: CASSQDRAQPQHF

j_call: TRBJ1-5
clone_size: many
v_call: TRBV18
d_call: -
cdr3_nt: TGTGCCAGCTCACCACGGGGATCTTATAGCAATCAGCCCCAGCATTTT
cdr3_aa: CASSPRGSYSNQPQHF

j_call: TRBJ1-6
clone_size: many
v_call: TRBV7-2
d_call: TRBD1
cdr3_nt: TGTGCCAGCAGCTACCGAATTAGACAGGGACGTTCACCCCTCCACTTT
cdr3_aa: CASSYRIRQGRSPLHF

j_call: TRBJ2-1
clone_size: -
v_call: TRBV12-5
d_call: -
cdr3_nt: TGTGCTAGTGCGTATGGAGACAATGAGCAGTTCTTC
cdr3_aa: CASAYGDNEQFF

j_call: TRBJ1-5
clone_size: medium-sized
v_call: TRBV6-1
d_call: -
cdr3_nt: TGTGCCAGCAGTTTTACCGTAGACCAGCCCCAGCATTTT
cdr3_aa: CASSFTVDQPQHF

j_call: TRBJ1-1
clone_size: medium-sized
v_call: TRBV20-1
d_call: TRBD1
cdr3_nt: TGCAGTGCTAGAGAGCTGGGACAGGGCGCCACTGAAGCTTTCTTT
cdr3_aa: CSARELGQGATEAFF

j_call: TRBJ1-5
clone_size: medium-sized
v_call: TRBV15
d_call: -
cdr3_nt: TGTGCCACCAGTGAGAGGGTACGGTTAAGCAATCAGCCCCAGCATTTT
cdr3_aa: CATSERVRLSNQPQHF

j_call: TRBJ1-1
clone_size: many
v_call: TRBV20-1
d_call: TRBD1
cdr3_nt: TGCAGTGCTAGAGAGGGGACAGGGGGCTTTGAGGCTTTCTTT
cdr3_aa: CSAREGTGGFEAFF

j_call: TRBJ1-2
clone_size: many
v_call: TRBV7-2
d_call: -
cdr3_nt: TGTGCCAGCAGCTTTGGACAGTCTAACTATGGCTACACCTTC
cdr3_aa: CASSFGQSNYGYTF

j_call: TRBJ2-7
clone_size: many
v_call: TRBV5-1
d_call: -
cdr3_nt: TGCGCCAGCAGCTTGATGGGGAGCTCCTACGAGCAGTACTTC
cdr3_aa: CASSLMGSSYEQYF

j_call: TRBJ2-3
clone_size: many
v_call: TRBV5-1
d_call: -
cdr3_nt: TGCGCCAGCAATATGCAGAGCGCAGATACGCAGTATTTT
cdr3_aa: CASNMQSADTQYF

j_call: TRBJ1-1
clone_size: many
v_call: TRBV19
d_call: -
cdr3_nt: TGTGCCAGCGAACAGACCGGGTCGAACACTGAAGCTTTCTTT
cdr3_aa: CASEQTGSNTEAFF

j_call: TRBJ2-5
clone_size: many
v_call: TRBV6-2/TRBV6-3
d_call: -
cdr3_nt: TGTGCCAGCAGGGGGGGACAGATCCAAGAGACCCAGTACTTC
cdr3_aa: CASRGGQIQETQYF

j_call: TRBJ1-3
clone_size: many
v_call: TRBV6-6
d_call: -
cdr3_nt: TGTGCCAGCAGTTACCTTGGGGCTGGAAACACCATATATTTT
cdr3_aa: CASSYLGAGNTIYF

j_call: TRBJ2-1
clone_size: -
v_call: TRBV4-1
d_call: -
cdr3_nt: TGCGCCAGCAGCCAAGTAAGCCGGGAGAAGGGCGAGCAGCTCTTC
cdr3_aa: CASSQVSREKGEQLF

j_call: TRBJ1-1
clone_size: many
v_call: TRBV25-1
d_call: -
cdr3_nt: TGTGCCAGCGGCGACCTTACCACTGAAGCTTTCTTT
cdr3_aa: CASGDLTTEAFF

j_call: TRBJ1-2
clone_size: many
v_call: TRBV3-1
d_call: -
cdr3_nt: TGTGCCAGCAGCGCGGGCGGAGGCTATGGCTACACCTTC
cdr3_aa: CASSAGGGYGYTF

j_call: TRBJ1-5
clone_size: many
v_call: TRBV30
d_call: -
cdr3_nt: TGTGCCTGGAGTGTACATGTGAATCAGCCCCAGCATTTT
cdr3_aa: CAWSVHVNQPQHF

j_call: TRBJ1-1
clone_size: many
v_call: TRBV7-9
d_call: -
cdr3_nt: TGTGCCAGCAGTCCACAGGGCACGGCCACTGAAGCTTTCTTT
cdr3_aa: CASSPQGTATEAFF

j_call: TRBJ1-1
clone_size: many
v_call: TRBV6-1
d_call: -
cdr3_nt: TGTGCCAGCTCGACAGCCAGCAATGGCATGAACACTGAAGCTTTCTTT
cdr3_aa: CASSTASNGMNTEAFF

j_call: TRBJ2-3
clone_size: many
v_call: TRBV5-1
d_call: TRBD2
cdr3_nt: TGCGCCAGCAAAGGACTAGCGGGAGGGCCCTCAGATACGCAGTATTTT
cdr3_aa: CASKGLAGGPSDTQYF

j_call: TRBJ1-4
clone_size: medium-sized
v_call: TRBV28
d_call: -
cdr3_nt: TGTGCCAGCTATACGGGGGCTAATGAAAAACTGTTTTTT
cdr3_aa: CASYTGANEKLFF

j_call: TRBJ2-1
clone_size: many
v_call: TRBV18
d_call: TRBD2
cdr3_nt: TGTGCCAGCTCGAAGACTAGCGGGGGCGGCAATGAGCAGTTCTTC
cdr3_aa: CASSKTSGGGNEQFF

j_call: TRBJ2-1
clone_size: many
v_call: TRBV4-1
d_call: TRBD2
cdr3_nt: TGCGCCAGCAGCGAGCTGCCCGGGACTAGGGGTAACAATGAGCAGTTCTTC
cdr3_aa: CASSELPGTRGNNEQFF

j_call: TRBJ1-5
clone_size: many
v_call: TRBV7-7
d_call: TRBD1
cdr3_nt: TGTGCTAGCAGCCGGGACAGCCATCAGCCCCAGCATTTT
cdr3_aa: CASSRDSHQPQHF

j_call: TRBJ2-1
clone_size: -
v_call: TRBV4-1
d_call: TRBD2
cdr3_nt: TGCGCCAGCAGCCAGGCGCTAGCGGGAGTTCCCTACCTACGGGAGCAGTACTTT
cdr3_aa: CASSQALAGVPYLREQYF

j_call: TRBJ1-5
clone_size: many
v_call: TRBV2
d_call: -
cdr3_nt: TGTGCCAGCAGTGAAGGTGGAACTCAGCCCCAGCATTTT
cdr3_aa: CASSEGGTQPQHF

j_call: TRBJ1-5
clone_size: many
v_call: TRBV7-9
d_call: -
cdr3_nt: TGTGCCAGCAGCTTAGCGCTTAATCAGCCCCAGCATTTT
cdr3_aa: CASSLALNQPQHF

j_call: TRBJ2-5
clone_size: -
v_call: TRBV14
d_call: -
cdr3_nt: TGTGCCAGCAGCCAAGGATATGAGACTACGTATCAAGAGACCCAGTACTTC
cdr3_aa: CASSQGYETTYQETQYF

j_call: TRBJ1-1
clone_size: few
v_call: TRBV2
d_call: -
cdr3_nt: TGTGCCAGCAGTGATGATAAGGGCACTGAAGCTTTCTTT
cdr3_aa: CASSDDKGTEAFF